This TCR beta chain comes out of a study of metastatic and nonmetastatic thyroid tumors. TCRdb re-clonotyped the PCR reads through MiXCR. The sample yields tens of thousands of clones, over 25% seen once. Nobody among the patients had been given any treatment before thyroid surgery. The V segment lost 4 bases and the J segment 7 bases; nucleotides outside the gene matches: 6. CDR1 SGDLS and CDR2 YYNGEE come from the germline V gene. There are 13 residues in the CDR3. This TCR was recovered from a male donor with papillary thyroid cancer or a benign thyroid nodule (not recorded which). Some clones in this sample may be carry-over from other donors' samples. Source material: blood. This sequence joins TRBV9 and TRBJ1-1, with 8 bases aligning to TRBD1. The CDR3 DNA follows: TGTGCCAGCAGCTCGAGGACAGGGATTGAAGCTTTCTTT. Residues: CASSSRTGIEAFF.